The clone carrying this T cell receptor beta chain was seen a handful of times. Its antigen is as yet unknown. PBMCs were isolated at a quantity of at least 7 million per sample. This entry belongs to a study of blood T cells in healthy people across ages. Findings and limits, study-wide: For the donors, CMV status was unknown and possibly confounded expanded clonotype changes. A roughly linear fall in TCR beta diversity per million T cells was seen with increasing age.

The use of a sample-barcoded 5' primer and a J-beta primer mix characterized a second PCR of roughly 6 to 11 cycles. TCRdb passed the 5' RACE reads through MiXCR, listing each CDR3 protein once. The profile shows about 1.6 million distinct CDR3 sequences, approximately 32% of them singletons. CDR3 length equals 12 residues. The germline CDR1 and CDR2 sequences are LNHNV and YYDKDF (reference sequence). Trimming left V 2 bases short and J 7 bases short, with 9 bases between. The receptor was isolated from a woman aged 25 to 39 in good health. The chain joins TRBV15 to TRBJ2-7; D is unclear. Sample: blood. As DNA, the CDR3 is TGTGCCACCAGCAGACGAGACACTGAGCAGTACTTC. Its translation: CATSRRDTEQYF.